A single sample gave rise to the 24 T cell receptor beta chains below, sequenced in a study of blood T cell repertoires in COVID-19. Sequenced by immunoSEQ multiplex PCR; TCRdb stores in-frame clones only, minus some. Of fewer than 250,000 clones in the sample, about four fifths were seen once. Material for sequencing was peripheral blood. These receptors were collected from a woman between 45 and 60 years old with active or convalescent COVID-19.

This clone was seen only a few times. The V gene is TRBV4-2, the J gene TRBJ1-4; TRBD1 agrees at 7 bases. This CDR3 region has 15 residues. V shed 1 base, J shed 3 bases, and the junction held 2 bases outside the gene matches. CDR1 and CDR2 from the germline V gene are LGHNA and YNFKEQ. The CDR3 region has the DNA TGTGCCAGCAGCCAAGGGACAGGCTCTAATGAAAAACTGTTTTTT. As protein: CASSQGTGSNEKLFF.

This clone was found once. J is TRBJ2-5 and V is TRBV19; TRBD2 agrees at 11 bases. Germline V CDR1 and CDR2: LNHDA, SQIVND (reference sequence). The junction had 15 bases not matched to a gene; V was cut back by 11 bases and J by 4 bases. The CDR3 sequence is 16 residues long. CDR3 in DNA: TGTGCCCGCCGCGACGGGGGGCTAGCGGGGGGAGAGACCCAGTACTTC. It codes for CARRDGGLAGGETQYF.

This chain connects TRBV11-2 to TRBJ2-2; D is possibly TRBD2 (5 bases). CDR1 SGHAT and CDR2 FQNNGV come from the germline V gene. CDR3 length equals 15 residues. Trimming removed 1 base at V and 5 bases at J, with 11 bases between. The CDR3 nucleotides are TGTGCCAGCAGCTTAGTCGGCCGGAGGACCGGGGAGCTGTTTTTT. The encoded protein is CASSLVGRRTGELFF.

The V call is TRBV2, the J call TRBJ1-6; no clear D. The V gene's germline CDR1 is SNHLY and CDR2 FYNNEI. The CDR3 is 14 amino acids. The V gene lost 4 bases and the J gene lost 6 bases, with 10 bases spanning the gap. The CDR3 sequence: CASSVTQLNSPLHF. The CDR3 region has the DNA TGTGCCAGCAGTGTAACACAGCTTAATTCACCCCTCCACTTT.

V and J are TRBV7-9 and TRBJ1-4, with 10 bases matching TRBD1. The junction had 0 bases not matched to a gene; V was cut back by 1 base and J by 7 bases. CDR1 is SEHNR, CDR2 FQNEAQ, per germline (reference sequence). The CDR3 is 14 amino acids. CDR3 in amino acids: CASSLGTGGEKLFF. The CDR3 coding sequence is TGTGCCAGCAGCTTAGGGACAGGGGGTGAAAAACTGTTTTTT.

This rearrangement joins TRBV7-9 to TRBJ2-3; D is unresolved. The germline CDR1 and CDR2 sequences are SEHNR and FQNEAQ (reference sequence). The CDR3 is 14 amino acids. Trimming cost V 3 bases and J 0 bases, with 7 bases left between them. The CDR3 DNA sequence: TGTGCCAGCAGCTTCACACAGAGCACAGATACGCAGTATTTT. Translation gives CASSFTQSTDTQYF.

The chain employs TRBV7-9 and TRBJ2-6; D is perhaps TRBD2 (5 bases). Germline V lookup: CDR1 SEHNR, CDR2 FQNEAQ (reference sequence). The ends were cut back, 5 bases at V and 4 bases at J, with 12 bases in the middle. The CDR3 is made up of 15 amino acids. CDR3 DNA sequence: TGTGCCAGCAGCGGAGCGGCGTACGGGGCCAACGTCCTGACTTTC. This gives the protein CASSGAAYGANVLTF.

The chain carries TRBV5-1 and TRBJ2-3; the D gene is possibly TRBD1 (5 bases). Germline loops: CDR1 SGHRS, CDR2 YFSETQ. Trimming removed 4 bases at V and 2 bases at J, with 8 bases between. The CDR3 has 13 amino acids. The CDR3 spells CASSLQDTDTQYF. The CDR3 DNA reads as TGCGCCAGCAGCCTACAGGACACAGATACGCAGTATTTT. Together with reference TRBV5-1 and TRBJ2-3, the CDR3 gives the full variable domain: KAGVTQTPRYLIKTRGQQVTLSCSPISGHRSVSWYQQTPGQGLQFLFEYFSETQRNKGNFPGRFSGRQFSNSRSEMNVSTLELGDSALYLCASSLQDTDTQYFGPGTRLTVL.

The chain couples TRBV28 to TRBJ1-1, with 8 nucleotides matching TRBD1. V lost 4 bases and J lost 8; bases outside the gene matches: 6. This CDR3 is 13 amino acids long. Germline CDR1 and CDR2: MDHEN and SYDVKM. Here the CDR3 DNA reads TGTGCCAGCAGTTCGCAGGGGGCGCGGGAAGCTTTCTTT. The encoded protein is CASSSQGAREAFF.

J is TRBJ2-5 and V is TRBV5-1; TRBD2 matches 7 bases. Germline lookup yields CDR1 SGHRS and CDR2 YFSETQ. This CDR3 spans 13 amino acids. With V trimmed by 3 bases and J by 5 bases, 4 bases remained unmatched. This CDR3 is CASSWGGPETQYF. The CDR3 bases are TGCGCCAGCAGCTGGGGAGGGCCCGAGACCCAGTACTTC.

The genes are TRBV28 and TRBJ1-1, with TRBD1 matching over 7 bases. The trim removed 5 bases at V and 11 bases at J, leaving 8 bases unmatched. The CDR3 is made up of 12 amino acids. From germline, CDR1 is MDHEN and CDR2 SYDVKM. For the CDR3, the DNA is TGTGCCAGCAGTCCGCTACAGGGGAGGGCTTTCTTT. Its translation is CASSPLQGRAFF.

V and J are TRBV28 and TRBJ2-7; 7 bases fit TRBD1. The V and J ends lost 6 bases and 3 bases, in that order; junction bases with no gene match: 14. Germline V gene sequence: CDR1 MDHEN, CDR2 SYDVKM. This CDR3 is 16 amino acids long. For the CDR3, the DNA is TGTGCCAGCAGCCCTCATGACAGGGCTCGTGGCTACGAGCAGTACTTC. Protein: CASSPHDRARGYEQYF.

The genes are TRBV28 and TRBJ2-3; D is possibly TRBD1 (5 bases). This CDR3 comprises 12 residues. Germline lookup yields CDR1 MDHEN and CDR2 SYDVKM. V lost 8 bases to trimming and J lost 2 bases, with 8 bases between them. Here the CDR3 DNA reads TGTGCCAGCGCAGGGTACACAGATACGCAGTATTTT. Translating gives CASAGYTDTQYF.

This rearrangement joins TRBV7-9 to TRBJ1-1; TRBD1 matches 7 bases. The germline V gene encodes CDR1 SEHNR and CDR2 FQNEAQ (reference sequence). This CDR3 is built from 10 residues. For the CDR3, the DNA is TGTGGCACAGGGGACAACGGGGCTTTCTTT. Its protein is CGTGDNGAFF.

This chain uses TRBV5-1 with TRBJ2-3, with D possibly TRBD2 on 5 matching bases. The V gene's germline CDR1 is SGHRS and CDR2 YFSETQ. V lost 0 bases, J lost 4 bases, and 9 bases lay in between. The CDR3 runs to 14 residues. The CDR3 reads CASSLELVADTQYF. In DNA form, the CDR3 reads TGCGCCAGCAGCTTGGAACTAGTGGCAGATACGCAGTATTTT.

This clone has a single count. The chain uses TRBV29-1 and TRBJ2-1; 7 nucleotides align to TRBD2. CDR1 SQVTM and CDR2 ANQGSEA come from the germline V gene. This CDR3 comprises 13 residues. Trimming removed 6 bases from V and 13 bases from J; junction bases left unmatched: 15. This CDR3 is CSVGGLPTPPQFF. CDR3 DNA sequence: TGCAGCGTGGGGGGACTACCCACCCCCCCCCAGTTCTTC.

This chain uses TRBV28 with TRBJ2-2; D call uncertain. The V end was cut by 3 bases, the J end by 2 bases, with 10 bases between. The V gene's germline CDR1 is MDHEN and CDR2 SYDVKM. This CDR3 has 15 residues. In nucleotides, the CDR3 is TGTGCCAGCAGTTTGGAGCCCCCCAACACCGGGGAGCTGTTTTTT. Protein product: CASSLEPPNTGELFF.

The chain combines TRBV3-1 (or the pseudogene TRBV3-2) with TRBJ1-1; unclear D gene. Germline V gene lookup returns CDR1 LGHDT and CDR2 YNNKEL (reference sequence). Trimming shortened V by 0 bases and J by 5 bases, and 10 bases separated the two germline ends. This CDR3 has 14 amino acids. The CDR3 DNA follows: TGTGCCAGCAGCCAAGATCTGGGCAGGACTGAAGCTTTCTTT. As protein: CASSQDLGRTEAFF.

This chain uses TRBV7-2 with TRBJ2-6, with 7 bases that match TRBD2. Germline trimming cut 3 bases from V and 0 bases from J; bases unmatched to any gene: 5. The CDR3 covers 17 residues. CDR1 is SGHTA, CDR2 FQGNSA, per germline. DNA for the CDR3: TGTGCCAGCAGCTTGGTCGGGGGGAGCTCTGGGGCCAACGTCCTGACTTTC. Its translation is CASSLVGGSSGANVLTF.

J is TRBJ1-2 and V is TRBV19, with D perhaps matching TRBD1 (6 bases). The germline gives CDR1 LNHDA, CDR2 SQIVND (reference sequence). This CDR3 region has 13 residues. Trimming cost V 5 bases and J 2 bases, with 9 bases left between them. CDR3 sequence reads: CASSRGQNYGYTF. Written as DNA, the CDR3 is TGTGCCAGTAGTCGAGGACAGAACTATGGCTACACCTTC.

This chain joins TRBV19 and TRBJ2-3, with TRBD1 as a possible D gene (6 bases). Germline V gene lookup returns CDR1 LNHDA and CDR2 SQIVND (reference sequence). Trimming pared 3 bases from V and 6 bases from J, leaving 16 bases between. The CDR3 contains 15 residues. In nucleotides, the CDR3 is TGTGCCAGTAGTATTGGGGGCAGGGATATGGATACGCAGTATTTT. It codes for CASSIGGRDMDTQYF.

DNA of the CDR3: TGTGCCAGCAGCGTCCAGGATGTTGAAAAACTGTTTTTT. Translated: CASSVQDVEKLFF. This chain connects TRBV28 to TRBJ1-4; D ambiguous. CDR3 length: 13 residues. In germline, CDR1 is MDHEN, CDR2 SYDVKM. The V end lost 6 bases, the J end lost 7 bases, and 12 bases lay between the germline ends. The whole variable domain, remainder taken from reference TRBV28 and TRBJ1-4, is DVKVTQSSRYLVKRTGEKVFLECVQDMDHENMFWYRQDPGLGLRLIYFSYDVKMKEKGDIPEGYSVSREKKERFSLILESASTNQTSMYLCASSVQDVEKLFFGSGTQLSVL.

The CDR3, as DNA: TGTGCCAGCAGCAAAGAGGCAGCCAACTCCTTACGGGGGGAAGCTTTCTTT. Its protein product is CASSKEAANSLRGEAFF. The rearrangement joins TRBV21-1 to TRBJ1-1. TRBV21-1 is given as a pseudogene. The CDR3 is 17 amino acids.

The chain couples TRBV28 to TRBJ1-2; the match to TRBD1 covers 7 bases. The germline V gene encodes CDR1 MDHEN and CDR2 SYDVKM. The CDR3 has 17 residues. Trimming removed 2 bases from V and 0 bases from J; junction bases left unmatched: 9. The CDR3 reads CASSLARGERSNYGYTF. CDR3 in DNA: TGTGCCAGCAGTTTAGCCAGGGGGGAGAGATCTAACTATGGCTACACCTTC.